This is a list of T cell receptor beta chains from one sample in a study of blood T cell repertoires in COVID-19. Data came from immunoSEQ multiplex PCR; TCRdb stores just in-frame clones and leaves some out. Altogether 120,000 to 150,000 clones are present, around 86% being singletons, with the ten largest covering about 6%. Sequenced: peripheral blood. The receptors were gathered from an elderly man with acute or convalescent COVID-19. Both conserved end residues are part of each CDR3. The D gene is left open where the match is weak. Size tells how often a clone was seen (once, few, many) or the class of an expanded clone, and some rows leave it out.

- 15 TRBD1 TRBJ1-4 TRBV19 TGTGCCAGCGGAGAGGGACAGTCAACTAATGAAAAACTGTTTTTT CASGEGQSTNEKLFF
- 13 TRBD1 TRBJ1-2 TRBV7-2 TGTGCCAGCAGCACCGGGACAGAGTATGGCTACACCTTC CASSTGTEYGYTF
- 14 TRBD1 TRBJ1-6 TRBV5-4 TGTGCCAGCAGCTTCCGGGACAGGAATTCACCCCTCCACTTT CASSFRDRNSPLHF
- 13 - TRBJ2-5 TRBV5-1 TGCGCCAGCAGCTTAGGAGGGATCGAGACCCAGTACTTC CASSLGGIETQYF
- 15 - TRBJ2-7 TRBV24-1 TGTGCCACCAGTTCCAGGCTAGCTTTGCCTTACGAGCAGTACTTC CATSSRLALPYEQYF
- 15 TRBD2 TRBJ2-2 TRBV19 TGTGCCAGCGCCGTAGCGGGGGGGTTCGTCGGGGAGCTGTTTTTT CASAVAGGFVGELFF
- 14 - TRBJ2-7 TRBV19 TGTGCCAGTACCCCGGGAGGGGGCACGGGTGAGCAGTACTTC CASTPGGGTGEQYF
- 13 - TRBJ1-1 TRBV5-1 TGCGCCAGCAGCACAGGAAGGAACACTGAAGCTTTCTTT CASSTGRNTEAFF
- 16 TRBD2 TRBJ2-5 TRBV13 TGTGCCAGCAGCCCGTATAGCGGGAATAAAGTTGAGACCCAGTACTTC CASSPYSGNKVETQYF
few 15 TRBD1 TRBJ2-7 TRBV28 TGTGCCAGCAGTGGCATGGGGACAGGTAAATATGAGCAGTACTTC CASSGMGTGKYEQYF